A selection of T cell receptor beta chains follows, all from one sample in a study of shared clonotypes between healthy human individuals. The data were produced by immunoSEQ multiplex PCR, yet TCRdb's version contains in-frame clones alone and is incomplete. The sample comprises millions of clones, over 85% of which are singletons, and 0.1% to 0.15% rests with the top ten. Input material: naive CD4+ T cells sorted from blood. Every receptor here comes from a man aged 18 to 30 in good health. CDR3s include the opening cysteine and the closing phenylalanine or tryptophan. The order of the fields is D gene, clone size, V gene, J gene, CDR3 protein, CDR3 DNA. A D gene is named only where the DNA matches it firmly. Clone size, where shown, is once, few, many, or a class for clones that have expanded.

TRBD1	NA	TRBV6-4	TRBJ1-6	CASRDQGQGNSPLHF	TGTGCCAGCAGGGACCAAGGACAGGGGAATTCACCCCTCCACTTT
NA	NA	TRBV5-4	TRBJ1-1	CASSPGPGLNTEAFF	TGTGCCAGCAGCCCTGGACCGGGACTGAACACTGAAGCTTTCTTT
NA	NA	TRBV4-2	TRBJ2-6	CASSQDREGSGSGANVLTF	TGTGCCAGCAGCCAAGACCGCGAGGGGTCAGGCTCTGGGGCCAACGTCCTGACTTTC
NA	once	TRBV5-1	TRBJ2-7	CASSSPNARGMIGTHPYEQYF	TGCGCCAGCAGTTCGCCAAATGCAAGGGGGATGATCGGGACCCACCCCTACGAGCAGTACTTC
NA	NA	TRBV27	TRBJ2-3	CASSSGRSTDTQYF	TGTGCCAGCAGTTCGGGACGGAGCACAGATACGCAGTATTTT
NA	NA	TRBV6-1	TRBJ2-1	CASVRDSSYNEQFF	TGTGCCAGCGTGAGAGACAGCTCCTACAATGAGCAGTTCTTC
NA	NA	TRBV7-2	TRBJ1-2	CASGDGTRLGYGYTF	TGTGCCAGTGGAGACGGGACCAGGCTCGGGTATGGCTACACCTTC
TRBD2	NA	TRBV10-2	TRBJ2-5	CASSEFSGGGPETQYF	TGCGCCAGCAGTGAATTCAGCGGGGGGGGCCCAGAGACCCAGTACTTC
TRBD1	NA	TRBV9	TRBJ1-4	CASSVRDRDEKLFF	TGTGCCAGCAGCGTAAGGGACAGGGATGAAAAACTGTTTTTT
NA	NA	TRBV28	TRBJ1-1	CASSKGGLGTEAFF	TGTGCCAGCAGTAAGGGGGGCTTGGGCACTGAAGCTTTCTTT
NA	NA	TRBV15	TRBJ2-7	CATSRAVVGTYEQYF	TGTGCCACCAGCAGAGCAGTAGTTGGTACGTACGAGCAGTACTTC
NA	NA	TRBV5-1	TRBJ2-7	CASSLVPSGSYEQYF	TGCGCCAGCAGCTTGGTGCCCAGCGGCTCCTACGAGCAGTACTTC
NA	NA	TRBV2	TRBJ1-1	CASSGGRTEAFF	TGTGCCAGCAGTGGGGGTCGGACCGAAGCTTTCTTT
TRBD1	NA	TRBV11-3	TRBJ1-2	CASSLVGDREDLEDTF	TGTGCCAGCAGCTTAGTAGGGGACAGGGAGGATCTTGAGGACACCTTC
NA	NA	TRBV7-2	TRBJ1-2	CASSRTDSPGGYGYTF	TGTGCCAGCAGCCGAACCGACAGCCCAGGAGGATATGGCTACACCTTC
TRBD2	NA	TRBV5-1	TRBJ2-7	CASSLGVAGPGEQYF	TGCGCCAGCAGCTTGGGGGTAGCGGGGCCCGGCGAGCAGTACTTC
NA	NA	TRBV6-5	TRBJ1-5	CASSRGERYNQPQHF	TGTGCCAGCAGCCGCGGGGAGAGATACAATCAGCCCCAGCATTTT
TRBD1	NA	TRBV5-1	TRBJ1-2	CASSLEAGGGYTF	TGCGCCAGCAGCCTGGAGGCAGGGGGAGGCTACACCTTC
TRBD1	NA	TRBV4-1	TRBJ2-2	CASSHRTGGMNTGELFF	TGCGCCAGCAGCCATAGAACAGGGGGAATGAACACCGGGGAGCTGTTTTTT
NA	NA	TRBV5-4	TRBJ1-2	CASSQGTDKVHGYTF	TGTGCCAGCAGCCAGGGAACCGACAAGGTTCATGGCTACACCTTC
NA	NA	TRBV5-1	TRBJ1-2	CASSLRGREHGYTF	TGCGCCAGCAGCTTGCGGGGCAGGGAACATGGCTACACCTTC
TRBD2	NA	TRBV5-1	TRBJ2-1	CASSFLAGSYNEQFF	TGCGCCAGCAGCTTTTTAGCGGGGTCCTACAATGAGCAGTTCTTC
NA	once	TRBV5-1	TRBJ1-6	CASSLAVRENSPLHF	TGCGCCAGCAGCTTGGCCGTTAGGGAAAATTCACCCCTCCACTTT
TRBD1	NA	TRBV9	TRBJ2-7	CASSGGTGNSYEQYF	TGTGCCAGCAGCGGAGGGACAGGGAATTCCTACGAGCAGTACTTC
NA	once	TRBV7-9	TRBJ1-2	CASSLENYGYTF	TGTGCCAGCAGTCTAGAAAACTATGGCTACACCTTC
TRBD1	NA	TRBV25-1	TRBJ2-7	CASTLTGAYEQYF	TGTGCCAGCACCCTTACAGGGGCCTACGAGCAGTACTTC
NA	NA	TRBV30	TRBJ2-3	CAWYNTDTQYF	TGTGCCTGGTATAACACAGATACGCAGTATTTT
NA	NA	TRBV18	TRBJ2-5	CASSPPAGETQYF	TGTGCCAGCTCACCACCGGCTGGGGAGACCCAGTACTTC
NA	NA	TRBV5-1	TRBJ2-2	CASSQDRNTGELFF	TGCGCCAGCAGCCAAGACAGAAACACCGGGGAGCTGTTTTTT
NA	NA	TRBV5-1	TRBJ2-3	CASSHTSSPSTDTQYF	TGCGCCAGCAGCCATACATCCTCCCCCAGCACAGATACGCAGTATTTT
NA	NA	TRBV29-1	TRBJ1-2	CSGGDKNYGYTF	TGCAGCGGGGGGGACAAAAACTATGGCTACACCTTC
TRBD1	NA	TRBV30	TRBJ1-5	CAWSVGPGTGPQAAYNQPQHF	TGTGCCTGGAGTGTGGGGCCGGGGACAGGACCCCAAGCAGCTTACAATCAGCCCCAGCATTTT
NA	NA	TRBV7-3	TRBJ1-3	CANPPKAVTIYF	TGTGCCAACCCACCGAAAGCGGTCACCATATATTTT
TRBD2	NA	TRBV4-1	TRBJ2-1	CASSLLGLAAYNEQFF	TGCGCCAGCAGCCTCCTCGGACTAGCGGCTTACAATGAGCAGTTCTTC
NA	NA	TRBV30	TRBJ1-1	CAWSEDTEAFF	TGTGCCTGGAGCGAGGACACTGAAGCTTTCTTT
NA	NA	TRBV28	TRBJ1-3	CASKQGTHGNTIYF	TGTGCCAGCAAACAGGGTACACATGGAAACACCATATATTTT
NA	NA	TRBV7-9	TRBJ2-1	CASSLLAGSYNEQFF	TGTGCCAGCAGCTTATTGGCCGGCTCCTACAATGAGCAGTTCTTC